The entry below gives a single T cell receptor (beta chain) sequence along with its context. The source of the sample is a study of cytomegalovirus exposure and HLA in healthy donors. CDR1 and CDR2 from the germline V gene are SGHVS and FQNEAQ. The length of the CDR3 is 14 residues. Between the trimmed V and J ends, which lost 5 bases and 2 bases, there was a span of 11 bases. With 60 Vbeta and 13 Jbeta primers, the PCR was carried out. Some clones are missing from TCRdb's copy, which holds only in-frame ones; the method was immunoSEQ multiplex PCR. The data hold 130,000 or so clones, with over 60% observed a single time.

The rearrangement joins TRBV7-8 to TRBJ2-3; no firm D call. The sequencing sample was made of PBMCs. The sequence was obtained from a female donor in good health and CMV-seropositive. This chain's CDR3 is CASSPRVTTDTQYF. The DNA of the CDR3 is TGTGCCAGCAGCCCCCGGGTCACCACAGATACGCAGTATTTT.